This is a list of T cell receptor beta chains from one sample in a study of T-cell reconstitution after alpha-beta-depleted transplantation in children. TCRdb processed the PCR reads anew with MiXCR; each CDR3 protein has one entry. The profile shows 750,000 to 950,000 distinct CDR3 sequences, approximately 15% of them singletons. The sequenced sample was PBMCs, mostly from graft donor cells, obtained 360 days after TCRalphabeta/CD19-depleted stem cell transplant. Source of these receptors: a male patient aged 5 to 17 who had a stem cell transplant for acute lymphoblastic leukemia, so the T cells may come from the graft donor. Both conserved end residues are part of each CDR3. D genes are given only for firm matches. The listing skips clone size in some rows; elsewhere it reads once, few, many or a size class.

>NA|TRBJ2-5|TRBV11-2|NA
CASSLGLGGKTQYF
>NA|TRBJ2-2|TRBV2|NA
CASNALMNSGELFF
>NA|TRBJ1-4|TRBV29-1|NA
CSVEFVDQKLFF
>few|TRBJ2-5|TRBV20-1|NA
CSAPSTVLTQETQYF
>NA|TRBJ2-6|TRBV5-1|TRBD1
CASSSKWGQGASSGTNVLTF
>NA|TRBJ2-1|TRBV7-3|TRBD1
CASSIQGDDEQFF
>few|TRBJ2-1|TRBV18|NA
CASSPGSRSYNEQFF
>NA|TRBJ2-1|TRBV7-2|TRBD2
CASSFWAGGYNEQFF
>NA|TRBJ2-7|TRBV6-5|TRBD1
CASSYSRTGAPYEQYF
>NA|TRBJ1-2|TRBV29-1|TRBD1
CSVVLFPGQGNYGYTF
>few|TRBJ2-1|TRBV18|NA
CASSPPGGKYNEQFF
>NA|TRBJ2-7|TRBV2|TRBD2
CASSEAQREMTYEQYF
>few|TRBJ1-2|TRBV5-1|NA
CASSLEPTPYYGYTF
>few|TRBJ1-2|TRBV18|NA
CASSPLGKGYTF
>NA|TRBJ2-5|TRBV7-9|NA
CASSLVGGAAETQYF
>many|TRBJ1-4|TRBV18|NA
CASSPPLTGEKLFF
>few|TRBJ2-1|TRBV9|NA
CASSVWDVGDNEQFF
>NA|TRBJ2-3|TRBV4-1|TRBD1
CASSHPPGQGAGSTDTQYF
>few|TRBJ2-2|TRBV20-1|TRBD2
CSARGTSGSAGELFF
>few|TRBJ2-7|TRBV7-8|TRBD2
CASSLGGRGLSSYEQYF
>few|TRBJ2-2|TRBV6-5|NA
CASSYSKLMNTGELFF
>many|TRBJ2-4|TRBV12-3/TRBV12-4|TRBD1
CASSLLGQGASKNIQYF
>NA|TRBJ2-1|TRBV12-3/TRBV12-4|NA
CASSLPDWTEQFF
>few|TRBJ1-1|TRBV10-3|TRBD1
CAISLLGQGNTEAFF
>NA|TRBJ1-1|TRBV4-1|NA
CASSQFASTEAFF
>few|TRBJ2-7|TRBV20-1|TRBD1
CSAPGQGHYEQYF
>few|TRBJ2-1|TRBV12-3/TRBV12-4|TRBD1
CASSRADREANEQFF
>NA|TRBJ2-2|TRBV29-1|TRBD1
CSVRTGGNTGELFF
>many|TRBJ2-3|TRBV7-2|NA
CASKRGTGTDTQYF
>few|TRBJ2-7|TRBV7-9|NA
CASSSTTFYYF
>NA|TRBJ2-7|TRBV7-3|TRBD1
CASSLSGGGFHYEQYF
>NA|TRBJ2-7|TRBV9|NA
CASSAWGDLYEQYF
>few|TRBJ2-7|TRBV20-1|NA
CSTRGVHEQYF
>few|TRBJ2-1|TRBV5-1|TRBD2
CASRVELAGDNERFF
>few|TRBJ1-5|TRBV2|NA
CASSVEKQSNQPQHF
>NA|TRBJ2-1|TRBV7-8|TRBD1
CASSLAQGAMYEQFF
>few|TRBJ1-1|TRBV5-1|NA
CASSLTGSFMNTEAFF
>NA|TRBJ2-1|TRBV6-5|NA
CASSYQGLANNEQFF
>many|TRBJ2-5|TRBV5-1|TRBD2
CASSRLAGQETQYF
>few|TRBJ2-7|TRBV12-3/TRBV12-4|TRBD1
CASSPSRTGGAGEQYF
>NA|TRBJ1-1|TRBV7-9|TRBD1
CASSSNRDSNTEAFF
>many|TRBJ2-2|TRBV12-3/TRBV12-4|TRBD2
CASTLGLAGVAGELFF
>NA|TRBJ2-1|TRBV11-2|TRBD2
CASSTRLAGVRPSYNEQFF
>many|TRBJ2-7|TRBV28|TRBD1
CASSPRGQGGLEQYF
>NA|TRBJ1-5|TRBV5-1|TRBD1
CASSLTRQGVGGGQPQHF
>few|TRBJ2-3|TRBV15|TRBD2
CATRVEREPDTQYF
>many|TRBJ2-7|TRBV29-1|TRBD1
CSALRGRRGRYEQYF
>NA|TRBJ1-1|TRBV5-1|NA
CASSLANYVSWGGDTEAFF
>few|TRBJ1-2|TRBV28|TRBD1
CASSFHMTGTGGYGYTF
>few|TRBJ2-7|TRBV25-1|NA
CASRERHDGRGEQYF
>many|TRBJ1-1|TRBV7-9|NA
CASSLGATTEAFF
>many|TRBJ2-7|TRBV5-1|NA
CASSLATGSYEQYF
>few|TRBJ2-4|TRBV29-1|NA
CSVEQGFNIQYF